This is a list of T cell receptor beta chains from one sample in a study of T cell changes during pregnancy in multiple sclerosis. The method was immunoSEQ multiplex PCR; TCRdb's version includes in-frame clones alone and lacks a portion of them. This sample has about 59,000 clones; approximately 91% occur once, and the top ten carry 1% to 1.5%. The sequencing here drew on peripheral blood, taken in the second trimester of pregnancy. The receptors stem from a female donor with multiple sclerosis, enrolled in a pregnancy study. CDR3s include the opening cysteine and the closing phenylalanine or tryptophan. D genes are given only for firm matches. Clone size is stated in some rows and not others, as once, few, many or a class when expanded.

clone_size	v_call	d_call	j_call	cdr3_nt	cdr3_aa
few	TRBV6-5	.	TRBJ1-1	TGTGCCAGCAGTTCGGGTACCGTCCGAGAAGCTTTCTTT	CASSSGTVREAFF
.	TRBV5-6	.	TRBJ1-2	TGTGCCAGCAGCCCGACAGAACTCTATGGCTACACCTTC	CASSPTELYGYTF
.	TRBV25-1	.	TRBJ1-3	TGTGCCAGCAGTGATCCTCGGAGGGCTGGAAACACCATATATTTT	CASSDPRRAGNTIYF
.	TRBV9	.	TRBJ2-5	TGTGCCAGCCAGCGAAATGAAGAGACCCAGTACTTC	CASQRNEETQYF
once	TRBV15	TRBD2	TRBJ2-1	TGTGCCACCAGCAGAGACCGGACCGGGGGGGCTTACAATGAGCAGTTCTTC	CATSRDRTGGAYNEQFF
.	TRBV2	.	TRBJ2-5	TGTGCCAGCAGTGAGATCCCCCGGGAGACCCAGTACTTC	CASSEIPRETQYF
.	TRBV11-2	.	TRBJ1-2	TGTGCCAGCAGCGCCTCGCGGGTTCAATTATATGGCTACACCTTC	CASSASRVQLYGYTF
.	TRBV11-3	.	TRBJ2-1	TGTGCCAGCAGCTTAGGTCTAGCTAGAGAGCAGTTCTTC	CASSLGLAREQFF
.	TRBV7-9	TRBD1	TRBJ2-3	TGTGCCAGCAGCTTAGAGGGGGCTATGCAGTATTTT	CASSLEGAMQYF
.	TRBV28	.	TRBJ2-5	TGTGCCAGCAGTCCTCCACAGGGTTTGAGGGAGACCCAGTACTTC	CASSPPQGLRETQYF
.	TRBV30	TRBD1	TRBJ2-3	TGTGCCTGGGTAGACAGGGGATTCACAGATACGCAGTATTTT	CAWVDRGFTDTQYF
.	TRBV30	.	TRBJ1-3	TGTGCCTGGAGTGTAGGAGGGCCGAACGGAAACACCATATATTTT	CAWSVGGPNGNTIYF
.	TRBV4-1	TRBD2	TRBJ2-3	TGCGCCAGCAGCCAAACCCTAGCGGGGGGACCAGATACGCAGTATTTT	CASSQTLAGGPDTQYF
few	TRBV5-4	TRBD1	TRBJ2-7	TGTGCCAGCAGCGGGACAGGGTTATCCTACGAGCAGTACTTC	CASSGTGLSYEQYF
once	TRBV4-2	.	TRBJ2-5	TGTGCCAGCAGCCAAGCATTACTAGTTAGCCAAGAGACCCAGTACTTC	CASSQALLVSQETQYF
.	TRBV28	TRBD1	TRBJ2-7	TGTGCCAGCAGTTCTGGACAGGGGGCCTACGAGCAGTACTTC	CASSSGQGAYEQYF
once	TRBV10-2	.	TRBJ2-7	TGCGCCAGCAGTGAGTATCGTGAGCAGTACTTC	CASSEYREQYF
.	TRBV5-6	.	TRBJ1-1	TGTGCCAGCAGCTTGACAAACACTGAAGCTTTCTTT	CASSLTNTEAFF
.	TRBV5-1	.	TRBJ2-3	TGCGCCAGCAGCTTGACGGGTCAGGGGGGAGATACGCAGTATTTT	CASSLTGQGGDTQYF
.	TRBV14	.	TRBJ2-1	TGTGCCAGCAGCCCTCAGGGGTTCGGCTCCTACAATGAGCAGTTCTTC	CASSPQGFGSYNEQFF
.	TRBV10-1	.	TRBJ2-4	TGCGCCAGCAGTGAAGGCGGTAGGAATCGAAACATTCAGTACTTC	CASSEGGRNRNIQYF
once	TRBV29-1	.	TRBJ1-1	TGCAGCGTTGCCCCCCGGGTTCACACTGAAGCTTTCTTT	CSVAPRVHTEAFF
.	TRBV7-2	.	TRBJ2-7	TGTGCCGGCAGCCTGACCACTAGCCACAATAGCTCCTACGAGCAGTACTTC	CAGSLTTSHNSSYEQYF
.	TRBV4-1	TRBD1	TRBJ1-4	TGCGCCAGCAGCGACAGGGGGCTAGCTAATGAAAAACTGTTTTTT	CASSDRGLANEKLFF
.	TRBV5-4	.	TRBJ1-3	TGTGCCAGCAGCTTGGCCGGGGGGCCTGGAAACACCATATATTTT	CASSLAGGPGNTIYF
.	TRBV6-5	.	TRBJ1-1	TGTGCCAGCAGTTACTCATACGGGGTCACTGAAGCTTTCTTT	CASSYSYGVTEAFF
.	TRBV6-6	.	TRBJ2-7	TGTGCCAGCAGCCCCGGGGATCACGAGCAGTACTTC	CASSPGDHEQYF
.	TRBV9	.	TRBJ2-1	TGTGCCAGCAGCGCTAGACTAGTTCTCCACAATGAGCAGTTCTTC	CASSARLVLHNEQFF
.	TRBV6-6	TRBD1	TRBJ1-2	TGTGCCAGCAGTTATCGTCAGGGGGTTAATGATGGCTACACCTTC	CASSYRQGVNDGYTF
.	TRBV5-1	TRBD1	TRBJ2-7	TGCGCCAGCAGCGAATGGGACAGGGGCTACGAGCAGTACTTC	CASSEWDRGYEQYF
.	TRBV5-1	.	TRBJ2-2	TGCGCCAGCAGCCAGCCTAGGGGGTCTCCCCCCACCGGGGAGCTGTTTTTT	CASSQPRGSPPTGELFF
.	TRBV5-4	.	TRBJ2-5	TGTGCCAGCAGCTTGGATATTTTAGAGACCCAGTACTTC	CASSLDILETQYF
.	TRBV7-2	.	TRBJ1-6	TGTGCCAGCAGTACGAGGGCTCCCGGGGGTCCCTTTCATTCACCCCTCCACTTT	CASSTRAPGGPFHSPLHF
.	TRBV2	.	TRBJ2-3	TGTGCCAGCGGGGGCCTCAGCACAGATACGCAGTATTTT	CASGGLSTDTQYF
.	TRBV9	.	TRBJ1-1	TGTGCCAGCAGCGGTGCGGGAAGCACTGAAGCTTTCTTT	CASSGAGSTEAFF
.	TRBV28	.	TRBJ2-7	TGTGCCAGCAGTTTATCCAGGGCCTGGAGGTACTTC	CASSLSRAWRYF
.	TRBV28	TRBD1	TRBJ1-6	TGTGCCAGCAGTCCTAGGACAGGGTACTCGAAGCCCTATAATTCACCCCTCCACTTT	CASSPRTGYSKPYNSPLHF
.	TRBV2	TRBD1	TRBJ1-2	TGTGCCAGCAGTGTAACAGGGGGGAACTATGGCTACACCTTC	CASSVTGGNYGYTF
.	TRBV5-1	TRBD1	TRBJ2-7	TGCGCCAGCAGCTATGACAGGGACGCATCCTACGAGCAGTACTTC	CASSYDRDASYEQYF
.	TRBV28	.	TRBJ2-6	TGTGCCAGCAGTTCCCTCGGCTCTGGGGCCAACGTCCTGACTTTC	CASSSLGSGANVLTF
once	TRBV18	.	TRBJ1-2	TGTGCCAGCTCTGAGGGGGTGGCCTATGGCTACACCTTC	CASSEGVAYGYTF
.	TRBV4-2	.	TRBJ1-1	TGTGCCAGCAGCCGGCTAGGAGGGACTGAAGCTTTCTTT	CASSRLGGTEAFF
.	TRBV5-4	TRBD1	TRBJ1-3	TGTGCCAGCAGCGGGGAAAGGGGGCACGGAAACACCATATATTTT	CASSGERGHGNTIYF
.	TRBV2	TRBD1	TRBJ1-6	TGTGCCAGCACGCGGGACAGGGATTCACCCCTCCACTTT	CASTRDRDSPLHF
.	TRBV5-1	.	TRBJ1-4	TGCGCCAGCAGCTTTGGTAGGGGCGCAGCTAATGAAAAACTGTTTTTT	CASSFGRGAANEKLFF
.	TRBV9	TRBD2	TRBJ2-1	TGTGCCAGCAGCACCCCCGGGGGGAATGAGCAGTTCTTC	CASSTPGGNEQFF
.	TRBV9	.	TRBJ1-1	TGTGCCAGCAGCGTAGCTCAATACCAGGGAGAAGCTTTCTTT	CASSVAQYQGEAFF
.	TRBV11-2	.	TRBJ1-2	TGTGCCAGCAGCTTAGATCCGGGGGGAGTGCGGGGCTACACCTTC	CASSLDPGGVRGYTF
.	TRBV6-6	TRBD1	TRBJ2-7	TGTGCCAGCAGTGACAGGACAGGGGGCGGCGAGCAGTACTTC	CASSDRTGGGEQYF
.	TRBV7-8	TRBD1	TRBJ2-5	TGTGCCAGCAGCTTGCGACAGGGTGAAGAGACCCAGTACTTC	CASSLRQGEETQYF
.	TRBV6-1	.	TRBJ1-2	TGTGCCAGCCTTGAGGGGGGGGTGGCTAGCTATGGCTACACCTTC	CASLEGGVASYGYTF
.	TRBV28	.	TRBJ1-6	TGTGCCAGCATACGGGGGGGAGGTTCACCCCTCCACTTT	CASIRGGGSPLHF
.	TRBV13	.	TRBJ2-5	TGTGCCAGCAGCGTCACAGGGACGGAGACCCAGTACTTC	CASSVTGTETQYF
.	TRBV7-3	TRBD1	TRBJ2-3	TGTGCCAGCAGCTTTACAGGGGGTGGCACAGATACGCAGTATTTT	CASSFTGGGTDTQYF
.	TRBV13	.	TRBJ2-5	TGTGCCAGCAGCCCGGGGGGCGCCGAGACCCAGTACTTC	CASSPGGAETQYF